Sequencing of this T cell receptor beta chain was carried out in a study of blood T cell repertoires in COVID-19. Study at large: Samples came from the United States, Italy and Spain, spanning acute and convalescent COVID-19. T cells, B-cell-depleted T cells, or PBMCs provided the cDNA or gDNA that served as material.

Authors' data handling: Researchers report that nucleated cell counts were estimated from reference gene primer amplification. Data came from immunoSEQ multiplex PCR; TCRdb stores just in-frame clones and leaves some out. V, J and clone size were drawn from that table, and D and trimming were deduced from the DNA. The table shows around 120,000 clones, with 85% occurring only once. Trimming removed 0 bases at V and 7 bases at J, with 14 bases between. Per the germline V gene, CDR1 is SGDLS and CDR2 is YYNGEE. The CDR3 has 16 amino acids. In this sample, this clone turned up a few times. The sample was peripheral blood. This receptor was identified in a man at least 80 years old with acute or convalescent COVID-19. The chain employs TRBV9 and TRBJ1-6, with D unclear. CDR3 bases: TGTGCCAGCAGCGTAGAGGTCGGGGTAGAAAATTCACCCCTCCACTTT. This sequence encodes CASSVEVGVENSPLHF.